One and the same sample provided the 24 T cell receptor beta chains below, sequenced in a study of response to subunit inactivated influenza vaccine (dated by TCRdb to the late 2010s). The library was prepared using RT-PCR. The sample was run on an Illumina HiSeq 2500. TCRdb reworked the public reads: Q25 trimming with fastp, MiXCR clone assembly, productive beta chains retained. Rows are unified per CDR3 protein, each entry keeping the most common DNA and genes. The sample table contains about 160,000 distinct CDR3 sequences; only one count was recorded for about 10% of them. The biggest ten clones account for 35% to 40% of the sample. The specimen was CD8+ T cells sorted from PBMCs, collected roughly 24 months after vaccination. Receptor source: a man aged 45 to 75 who received an inactivated influenza vaccine. Donor details come from another sample of the same person, matched by shared clones.

The rearrangement joins TRBV13 to TRBJ2-1, with D possibly TRBD1 on 6 matching bases. Trimming removed 1 base at V and 4 bases at J, with 11 bases between. Germline CDR1 is PRHDT and CDR2 is FYEKMQ (reference sequence). This CDR3 region has 15 residues. The CDR3 coding sequence is TGTGCCAGCAGCTTAGAGGACAGACCATACAATGAGCAGTTCTTC. This codes for CASSLEDRPYNEQFF.

There are many counts of this clonotype. V usage is TRBV27 and J usage is TRBJ2-5; D is perhaps TRBD1 (5 bases). This CDR3 has 14 amino acids. Trimming shortened V by 2 bases and J by 2 bases, and 9 bases separated the two germline ends. The germline V gene has CDR1 MNHEY and CDR2 SMNVEV (reference sequence). The CDR3 protein is CASSLQGTQETQYF. The DNA of the CDR3 is TGTGCCAGCAGTTTACAGGGAACTCAAGAGACCCAGTACTTC.

This clonotype occurred a few times. This chain joins TRBV27 and TRBJ2-5, with D perhaps TRBD2 (6 bases). The germline V gene encodes CDR1 MNHEY and CDR2 SMNVEV (reference sequence). V lost 6 bases, J lost 7 bases, and 9 bases lay in between. This CDR3 has 11 amino acids. The CDR3 sequence: CASRLGGTQYF. The CDR3 bases are TGTGCCAGCAGACTGGGGGGGACCCAGTACTTC.

V usage is TRBV19 and J usage is TRBJ2-3, with 8 bases aligning to TRBD2. The V gene's germline CDR1 is LNHDA and CDR2 SQIVND (reference sequence). The CDR3 consists of 15 residues. After removal of 3 bases from V and 5 bases from J, the junction contained 7 bases not matched to a gene. The CDR3 is CASSISASGRDTQYF. For the CDR3, the DNA is TGTGCCAGTAGTATTTCAGCGAGCGGGAGAGATACGCAGTATTTT.

This clonotype has only a few counts. The V call is TRBV6-2 or TRBV6-3, the J call TRBJ2-1; 11 bases fit TRBD2. The germline V gene encodes CDR1 MNHEY and CDR2 SVGEGT. Trimming at V came to 5 bases and at J to 6 bases, leaving 15 bases not matched to a gene. The CDR3 loop spans 18 amino acids. Here the CDR3 reads CASSHTLAGGPFSNEQFF. CDR3 bases: TGTGCCAGCAGTCACACCTTAGCGGGGGGGCCATTCAGCAATGAGCAGTTCTTC.

There are a few counts of this clonotype. This chain connects TRBV4-3 to TRBJ2-7; no definite D call. Germline V gene lookup returns CDR1 LGHNA and CDR2 YSLEER. This CDR3 has 14 residues. V was pared by 0 bases and J by 2 bases, with 8 bases between. CDR3 nucleotides: TGCGCCAGCAGCCAAGACCTCCCCACCTACGAGCAGTACTTC. It codes for CASSQDLPTYEQYF.

This clonotype was counted a few times. DNA for the CDR3: TGTGCCAGCAGCTCCAGACACAGGGGGCTGGACGAGCAGTACTTC. Its translation: CASSSRHRGLDEQYF. V and J are TRBV7-8 and TRBJ2-7; 9 bases align to TRBD1. V shed 4 bases, J shed 5 bases, and the junction held 9 bases outside the gene matches. The V gene's germline CDR1 is SGHVS and CDR2 FQNEAQ. The CDR3 sequence is 15 residues long.

The chain uses TRBV20-1 and TRBJ2-5; 8 nucleotides align to TRBD2. CDR3 size: 16 residues. V dropped 2 bases and J dropped 5; count of bases not matched to a gene: 13. CDR1 and CDR2 from the germline V gene are DFQATT and SNEGSKA (reference sequence). The CDR3 sequence is CSARRFSGVTRETQYF. The CDR3 DNA is TGCAGTGCTAGAAGGTTTAGCGGGGTTACGAGGGAGACCCAGTACTTC.

Only a few counts were recorded for this clonotype. The rearrangement uses TRBV20-1 and TRBJ1-2; the D gene is possibly TRBD1 (5 bases). V was shortened by 0 bases and J by 5 bases, with 10 bases between the two germline ends. Germline CDR1 DFQATT, CDR2 SNEGSKA (reference sequence). The CDR3 length is 13 residues. CDR3 in amino acids: CSARDPREYGYTF. The CDR3 coding sequence is TGCAGTGCTAGAGATCCCAGGGAATATGGCTACACCTTC.

This clonotype was picked up a small number of times. The DNA for the CDR3 is TGTGCCAGCAGTGAGTTTTTCGAGGGGAAGGAGCAGTTCTTC. Translating gives CASSEFFEGKEQFF. The chain employs TRBV27 and TRBJ2-1; D possibly matches TRBD1 or TRBD2 (5 bases each). The CDR3 consists of 14 residues. Germline-derived CDR1 and CDR2 are MNHEY and SMNVEV (reference sequence). The V end lost 5 bases, the J end lost 10 bases, and 18 bases lay between the germline ends.

This clonotype appeared a few times. The chain employs TRBV12-3 or TRBV12-4 and TRBJ2-1; D is possibly TRBD2 (5 bases). This CDR3 spans 11 amino acids. The V end was cut by 6 bases, the J end by 6 bases, with 6 bases between. In DNA form, the CDR3 reads TGTGCCAGCAGGACTACCAATGAGCAGTTCTTC. Its translation is CASRTTNEQFF.

The V call is TRBV5-6, the J call TRBJ1-1, with D uncertain. The CDR3 has 12 residues. Trimming stripped 1 base from V and 5 bases from J, with 6 bases between. The germline V gene has CDR1 SGHDT and CDR2 YYEEEE. The CDR3 DNA sequence: TGTGCCAGCAGCTTGAGGGAGACTGAAGCTTTCTTT. It yields the protein CASSLRETEAFF. The full variable domain, with the rest looked up from reference TRBV5-6 and TRBJ1-1, is DAGVTQSPTHLIKTRGQQVTLRCSPKSGHDTVSWYQQALGQGPQFIFQYYEEEERQRGNFPDRFSGHQFPNYSSELNVNALLLGDSALYLCASSLRETEAFFGQGTRLTVV.

This clonotype was seen a few times. This chain joins TRBV29-1 and TRBJ2-7, with D tentatively TRBD1 (6 bases). Germline values: CDR1 SQVTM, CDR2 ANQGSEA. The CDR3 runs to 11 residues. V shed 5 bases and J shed 3 bases, with 8 bases lying between them. The CDR3 loop reads CSVSGDYEQYF. In nucleotides, the CDR3 is TGCAGCGTTTCAGGGGACTACGAGCAGTACTTC.

The rearrangement links TRBV7-9 to TRBJ2-7, with D perhaps TRBD2 (6 bases). This CDR3 comprises 14 residues. Germline CDR1 reads SEHNR; CDR2 reads FQNEAQ (reference sequence). V was shortened by 4 bases and J by 3 bases, with 13 bases between the two germline ends. The CDR3 nucleotides read TGTGCCAGCAGCTCTACCGGGAGCTACTACGAGCAGTACTTC. Encoded protein: CASSSTGSYYEQYF.

Only a few counts were recorded for this clonotype. The rearrangement links TRBV4-3 to TRBJ2-7; D is unclear. The CDR3 length is 14 residues. Germline assignment: CDR1 LGHNA and CDR2 YSLEER. Trimming removed 4 bases from V and 1 base from J, with 11 bases in between. CDR3 nucleotide sequence: TGCGCCAGCAGCCCCCTGCCTGGGTCCTACGAGCAGTACTTC. Protein product: CASSPLPGSYEQYF.

The chain is built from TRBV2 and TRBJ2-7; tentative D call: TRBD1 (5 bases). Trimming shortened V by 7 bases and J by 3 bases, and 16 bases separated the two germline ends. The CDR3 is 14 amino acids. Germline values: CDR1 SNHLY, CDR2 FYNNEI. The DNA of the CDR3 is TGTGCCAGCACTGTAAAGGGGCTGAACTACGAGCAGTACTTC. This encodes CASTVKGLNYEQYF.

The sample holds a few counts of this clonotype. V gene TRBV6-2 or TRBV6-3 combines with J gene TRBJ2-1, with D unresolved. The germline V gene encodes CDR1 MNHEY and CDR2 SVGEGT. The CDR3 length is 16 residues. Trimming pared 3 bases from V and 2 bases from J, leaving 14 bases between. CDR3 loop: CASSYRPYSAYNEQFF. CDR3 in DNA: TGTGCCAGCAGTTATAGACCTTATTCTGCCTACAATGAGCAGTTCTTC.

This clonotype was found a few times. V is TRBV29-1 and J is TRBJ2-7; TRBD1 matches 9 bases. Unmatched junction bases numbered 8, after V lost 5 bases and J lost 3 bases. This CDR3 comprises 14 residues. The germline CDR1 and CDR2 sequences are SQVTM and ANQGSEA. The CDR3, as DNA: TGCAGCGTTAAGTGGCGGGACAGGGACTACGAGCAGTACTTC. Protein: CSVKWRDRDYEQYF.

This clonotype has a handful of counts. The CDR3 sequence: CASSRRRSGELAGVYNEQFF. The CDR3 DNA reads TGTGCCAGCAGCCGTCGAAGATCCGGGGAACTAGCGGGAGTCTACAATGAGCAGTTCTTC. The chain uses TRBV14 and TRBJ2-1; 11 bases fit TRBD2. Germline trimming cut 4 bases from V and 3 bases from J; bases unmatched to any gene: 17. The germline CDR1 and CDR2 sequences are SGHDN and FVKESK. The CDR3 runs 20 residues.

This clonotype was detected a few times. This rearrangement joins TRBV7-2 to TRBJ2-1, with D maybe TRBD2 (5 bases). CDR1 and CDR2 (germline): SGHTA, FQGNSA. The V end lost 2 bases, the J end lost 6 bases, and 23 bases lay between the germline ends. There are 18 residues in the CDR3. As DNA, the CDR3 is TGTGCCAGCAGCTTAACGGGATCGCTAGTTTTAGTTGCCAATGAGCAGTTCTTC. Its protein is CASSLTGSLVLVANEQFF.

This clonotype has ten or more counts. DNA of the CDR3: TGTGCCAGCAGGGACAGGGCGGGTAATGAAAAACTGTTTTTT. It specifies CASRDRAGNEKLFF. The rearrangement uses TRBV12-3 or TRBV12-4 and TRBJ1-4, with TRBD1 matching over 8 bases. The CDR3 is made up of 14 amino acids. With V trimmed by 6 bases and J by 4 bases, 4 bases remained unmatched.

This clonotype has at least ten counts. The chain uses TRBV11-2 and TRBJ1-2; the D gene is possibly TRBD1 (5 bases). V was trimmed by 0 bases and J by 6 bases, leaving 17 bases between them. Germline values: CDR1 SGHAT, CDR2 FQNNGV. This CDR3 region has 16 residues. For the CDR3, the DNA is TGTGCCAGCAGCTTAGAGGAAACAGGTTCGAGGAATGGCTACACCTTC. Translating it yields CASSLEETGSRNGYTF.

This clonotype was seen a handful of times. The chain links TRBV30 to TRBJ1-5, with D unclear. The germline gives CDR1 GTSNPN, CDR2 SVGIG (reference sequence). This CDR3 is 13 amino acids long. The ends were cut back, 5 bases at V and 6 bases at J, with 14 bases in the middle. CDR3 DNA: TGTGCCTGGGAGGAGAACGCCGGTCAGCCCCAGCATTTT. It codes for CAWEENAGQPQHF.

The rearrangement links TRBV20-1 to TRBJ1-2; possible D gene TRBD1, 5 bases. CDR1 DFQATT and CDR2 SNEGSKA come from the germline V gene (reference sequence). The CDR3 extends over 12 amino acids. V lost 5 bases, J lost 6 bases, and 13 bases lay in between. In DNA form, the CDR3 reads TGCAGTGCTCGAACAGGAGTGGATGGCTACACCTTC. Translation: CSARTGVDGYTF.